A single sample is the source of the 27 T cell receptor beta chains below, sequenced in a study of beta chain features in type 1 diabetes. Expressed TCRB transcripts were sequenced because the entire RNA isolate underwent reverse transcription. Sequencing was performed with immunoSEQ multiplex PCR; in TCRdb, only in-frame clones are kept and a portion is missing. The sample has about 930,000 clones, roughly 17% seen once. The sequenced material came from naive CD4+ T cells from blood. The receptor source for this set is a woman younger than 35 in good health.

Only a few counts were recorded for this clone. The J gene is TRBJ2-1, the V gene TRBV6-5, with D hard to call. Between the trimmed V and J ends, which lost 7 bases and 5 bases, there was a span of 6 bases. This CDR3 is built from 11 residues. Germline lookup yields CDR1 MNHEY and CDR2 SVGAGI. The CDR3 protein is CASTSHNEQFF. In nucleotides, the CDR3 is TGTGCCAGCACAAGTCACAATGAGCAGTTCTTC.

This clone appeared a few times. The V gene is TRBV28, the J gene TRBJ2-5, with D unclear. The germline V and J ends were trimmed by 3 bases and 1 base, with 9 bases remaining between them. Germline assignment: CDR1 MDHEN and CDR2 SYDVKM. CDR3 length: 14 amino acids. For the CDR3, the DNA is TGTGCCAGCAGTTTTCGGTGGGTCCAAGAGACCCAGTACTTC. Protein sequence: CASSFRWVQETQYF.

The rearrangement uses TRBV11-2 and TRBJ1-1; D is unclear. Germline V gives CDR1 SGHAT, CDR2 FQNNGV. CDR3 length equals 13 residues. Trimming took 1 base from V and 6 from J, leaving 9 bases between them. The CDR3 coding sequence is TGTGCCAGCAGCTTAGGGACGCCCGCTGAAGCTTTCTTT. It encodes CASSLGTPAEAFF.

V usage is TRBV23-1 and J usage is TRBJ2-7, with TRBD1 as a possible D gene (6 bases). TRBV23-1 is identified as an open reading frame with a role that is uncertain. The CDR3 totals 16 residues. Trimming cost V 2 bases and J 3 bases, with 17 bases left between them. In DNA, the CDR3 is TGCGCCAGCAGTCAACCGCTCCGGGACAATGGCTACGAGCAGTACTTC. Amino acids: CASSQPLRDNGYEQYF.

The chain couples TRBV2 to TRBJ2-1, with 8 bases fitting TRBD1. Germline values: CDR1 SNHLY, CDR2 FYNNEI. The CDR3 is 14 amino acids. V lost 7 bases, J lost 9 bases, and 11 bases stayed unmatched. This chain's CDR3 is CASKGDRYLGEQFF. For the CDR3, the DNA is TGTGCCAGCAAGGGGGACAGGTACCTTGGTGAGCAGTTCTTC.

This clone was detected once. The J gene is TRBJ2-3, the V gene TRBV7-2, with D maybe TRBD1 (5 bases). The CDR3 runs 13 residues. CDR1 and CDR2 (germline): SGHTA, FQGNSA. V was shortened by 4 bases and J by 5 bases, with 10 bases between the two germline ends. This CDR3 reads CASSYFRVDTQYF. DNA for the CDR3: TGTGCCAGCAGCTACTTCAGGGTAGATACGCAGTATTTT.

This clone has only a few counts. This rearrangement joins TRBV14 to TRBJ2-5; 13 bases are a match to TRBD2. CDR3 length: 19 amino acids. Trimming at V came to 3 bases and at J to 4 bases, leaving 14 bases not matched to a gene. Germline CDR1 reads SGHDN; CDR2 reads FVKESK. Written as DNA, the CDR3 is TGTGCCAGCAGCCACCCCAGGGAACTAGCGGGAGGGCCGGGAGAGACCCAGTACTTC. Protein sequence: CASSHPRELAGGPGETQYF.

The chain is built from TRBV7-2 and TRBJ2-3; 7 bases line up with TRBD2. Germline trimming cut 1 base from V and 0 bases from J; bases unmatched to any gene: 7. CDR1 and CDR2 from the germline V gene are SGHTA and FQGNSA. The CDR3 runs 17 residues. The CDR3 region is CASSLDGLAASTDTQYF. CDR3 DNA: TGTGCCAGCAGCTTAGACGGGCTAGCGGCGAGCACAGATACGCAGTATTTT.

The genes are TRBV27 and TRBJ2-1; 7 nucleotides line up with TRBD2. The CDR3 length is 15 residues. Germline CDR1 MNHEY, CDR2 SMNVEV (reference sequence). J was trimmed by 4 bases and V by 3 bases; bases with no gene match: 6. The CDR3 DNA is TGTGCCAGCAGTTTCTTCGGGAGGCCATACAATGAGCAGTTCTTC. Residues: CASSFFGRPYNEQFF.

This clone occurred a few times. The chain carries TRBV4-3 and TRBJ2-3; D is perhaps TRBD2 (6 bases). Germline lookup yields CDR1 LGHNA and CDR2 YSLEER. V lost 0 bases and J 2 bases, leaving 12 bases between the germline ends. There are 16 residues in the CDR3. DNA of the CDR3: TGCGCCAGCAGCCAAGATCCGGCGGGGATCACAGATACGCAGTATTTT. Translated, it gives CASSQDPAGITDTQYF.

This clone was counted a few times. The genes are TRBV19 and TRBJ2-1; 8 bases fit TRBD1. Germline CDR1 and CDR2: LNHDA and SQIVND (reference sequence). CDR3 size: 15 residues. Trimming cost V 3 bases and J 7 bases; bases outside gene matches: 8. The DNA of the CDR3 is TGTGCCAGTAGTATTGTCCAGGGGGCTTGGAATGAGCAGTTCTTC. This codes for CASSIVQGAWNEQFF.

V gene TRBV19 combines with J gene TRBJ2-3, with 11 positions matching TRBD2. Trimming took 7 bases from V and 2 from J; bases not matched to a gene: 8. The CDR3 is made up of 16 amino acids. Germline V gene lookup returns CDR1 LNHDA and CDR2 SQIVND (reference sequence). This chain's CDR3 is CASNSGRAPLTDTQYF. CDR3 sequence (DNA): TGTGCCAGTAATAGCGGGAGGGCCCCCCTCACAGATACGCAGTATTTT.

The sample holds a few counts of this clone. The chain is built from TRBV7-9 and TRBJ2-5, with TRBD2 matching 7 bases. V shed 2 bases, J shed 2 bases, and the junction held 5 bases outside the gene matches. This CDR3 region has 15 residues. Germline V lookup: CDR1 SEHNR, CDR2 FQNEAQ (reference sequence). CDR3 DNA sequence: TGTGCCAGCAGCTTAAGGGCGGGAGCACAAGAGACCCAGTACTTC. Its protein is CASSLRAGAQETQYF.

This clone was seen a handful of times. The CDR3 DNA reads TGCGCCAGCAGTTTCGGACAGGGGGGAAATGAAGAGACCCAGTACTTC. Its protein product is CASSFGQGGNEETQYF. J is TRBJ2-5 and V is TRBV5-1; 10 bases are a match to TRBD1. The CDR3 extends over 16 amino acids. Trimming removed 5 bases from V and 3 bases from J; junction bases left unmatched: 10. Germline V CDR1 and CDR2: SGHRS, YFSETQ.

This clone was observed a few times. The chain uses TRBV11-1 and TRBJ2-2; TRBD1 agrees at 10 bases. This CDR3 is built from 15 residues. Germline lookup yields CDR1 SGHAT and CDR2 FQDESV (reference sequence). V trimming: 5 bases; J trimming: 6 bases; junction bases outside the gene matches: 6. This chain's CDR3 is CASSHRTGGAGELFF. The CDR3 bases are TGTGCCAGCAGCCACAGGACAGGGGGTGCCGGGGAGCTGTTTTTT.

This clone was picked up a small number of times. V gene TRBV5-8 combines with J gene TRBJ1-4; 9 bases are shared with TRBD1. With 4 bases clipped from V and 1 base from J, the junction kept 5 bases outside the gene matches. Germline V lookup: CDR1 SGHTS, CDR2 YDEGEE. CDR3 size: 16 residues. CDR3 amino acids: CASSPRDRVTNEKLFF. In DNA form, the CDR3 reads TGTGCCAGCAGCCCCCGGGACAGGGTAACTAATGAAAAACTGTTTTTT.

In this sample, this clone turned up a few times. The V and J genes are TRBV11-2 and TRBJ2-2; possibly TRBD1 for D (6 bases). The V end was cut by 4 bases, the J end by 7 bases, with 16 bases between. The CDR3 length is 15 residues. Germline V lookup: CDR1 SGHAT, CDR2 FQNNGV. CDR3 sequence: CASSWDKGWIGELFF. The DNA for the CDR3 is TGTGCCAGCAGCTGGGACAAGGGTTGGATCGGGGAGCTGTTTTTT. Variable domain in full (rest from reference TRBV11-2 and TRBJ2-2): EAGVAQSPRYKIIEKRQSVAFWCNPISGHATLYWYQQILGQGPKLLIQFQNNGVVDDSQLPKDRFSAERLKGVDSTLKIQPAKLEDSAVYLCASSWDKGWIGELFFGEGSRLTVL.

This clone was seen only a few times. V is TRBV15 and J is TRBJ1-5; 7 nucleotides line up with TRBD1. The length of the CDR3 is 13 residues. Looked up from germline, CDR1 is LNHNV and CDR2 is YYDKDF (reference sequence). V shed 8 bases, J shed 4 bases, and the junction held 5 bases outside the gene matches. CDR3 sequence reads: CATADRLNQPQHF. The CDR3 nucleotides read TGTGCCACCGCGGACAGGCTTAATCAGCCCCAGCATTTT.

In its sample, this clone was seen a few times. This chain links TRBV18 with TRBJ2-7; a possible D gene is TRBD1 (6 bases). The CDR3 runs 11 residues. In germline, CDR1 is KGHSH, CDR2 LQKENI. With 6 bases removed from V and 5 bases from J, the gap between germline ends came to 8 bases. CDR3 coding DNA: TGTGCCAGCTCGGCAGGGGACGAGCAGTACTTC. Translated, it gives CASSAGDEQYF.

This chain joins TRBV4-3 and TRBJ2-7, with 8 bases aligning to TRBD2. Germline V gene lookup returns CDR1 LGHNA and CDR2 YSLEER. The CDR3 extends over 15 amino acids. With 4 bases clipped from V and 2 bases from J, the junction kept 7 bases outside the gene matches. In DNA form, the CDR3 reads TGCGCCAGCAGCCGGGCCCGGGAGGGTCCCTACGAGCAGTACTTC. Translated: CASSRAREGPYEQYF.

DNA of the CDR3: TGTGCCAGCAGCCCCCAGGGACTAGCGTTCCCTATCGAGCAGTACTTC. Amino acids: CASSPQGLAFPIEQYF. V and J are TRBV9 and TRBJ2-7, with 10 bases identical to TRBD2. The CDR3 runs 16 residues. CDR1 and CDR2 from the germline V gene are SGDLS and YYNGEE. With 4 bases clipped from V and 6 bases from J, the junction kept 13 bases outside the gene matches. The full variable domain, rest sourced from reference TRBV9 and TRBJ2-7, is DSGVTQTPKHLITATGQRVTLRCSPRSGDLSVYWYQQSLDQGLQFLIQYYNGEERAKGNILERFSAQQFPDLHSELNLSSLELGDSALYFCASSPQGLAFPIEQYFGPGTRLTVT.

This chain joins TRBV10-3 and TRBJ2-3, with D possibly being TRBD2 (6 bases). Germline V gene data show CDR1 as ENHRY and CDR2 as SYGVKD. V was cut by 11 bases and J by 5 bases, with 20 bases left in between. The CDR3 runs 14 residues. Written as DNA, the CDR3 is TGTGCCGCCCGCGGGACCGAAAAGGGAGATACGCAGTATTTT. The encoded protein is CAARGTEKGDTQYF.

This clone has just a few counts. CDR3 nucleotides: TGCGCCAGCAGCCAAGCCCCTAGGGTAGGCTACACCTTC. This translates into CASSQAPRVGYTF. The rearrangement links TRBV4-3 to TRBJ1-2; D gene unclear. Looked up from germline, CDR1 is LGHNA and CDR2 is YSLEER. Trimming stripped 1 base from V and 8 bases from J, with 11 bases between. The CDR3 runs 13 residues.

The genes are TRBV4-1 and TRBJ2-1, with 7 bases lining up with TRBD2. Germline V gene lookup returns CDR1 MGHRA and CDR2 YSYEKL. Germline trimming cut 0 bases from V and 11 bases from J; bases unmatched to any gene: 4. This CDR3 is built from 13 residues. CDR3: CASSQDFGTKQFF. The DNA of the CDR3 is TGCGCCAGCAGCCAAGATTTCGGGACTAAGCAGTTCTTC.

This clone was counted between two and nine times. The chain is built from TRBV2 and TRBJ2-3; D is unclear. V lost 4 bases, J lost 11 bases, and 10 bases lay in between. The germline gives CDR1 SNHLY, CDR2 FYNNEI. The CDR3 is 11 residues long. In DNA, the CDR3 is TGTGCCAGCAGTGTGGCCTACGGGCAGTATTTT. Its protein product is CASSVAYGQYF.

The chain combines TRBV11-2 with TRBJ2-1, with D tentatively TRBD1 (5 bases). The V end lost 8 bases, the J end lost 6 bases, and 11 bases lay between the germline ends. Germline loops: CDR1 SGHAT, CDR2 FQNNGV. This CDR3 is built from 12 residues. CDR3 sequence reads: CASEGVGNEQFF. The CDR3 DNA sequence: TGTGCCAGCGAAGGGGTTGGCAATGAGCAGTTCTTC.

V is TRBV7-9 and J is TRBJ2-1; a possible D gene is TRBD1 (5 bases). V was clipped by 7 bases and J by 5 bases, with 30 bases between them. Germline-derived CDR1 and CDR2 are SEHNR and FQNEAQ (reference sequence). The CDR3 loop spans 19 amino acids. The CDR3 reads CASIQRQFESPIGHNEQFF. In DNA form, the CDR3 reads TGTGCCAGCATCCAACGACAGTTCGAATCCCCAATAGGGCACAATGAGCAGTTCTTC.